This entry lists 15 T cell receptor beta chains sequenced from one sample in a study of cytomegalovirus exposure and HLA in healthy donors. PCR amplification relied on 60 Vbeta primers (plus 13 Jbeta primers). Profiling relied on immunoSEQ multiplex PCR, and the TCRdb table lists in-frame clones only, not all of them. The table lists more than 150,000 clones, approximately 79% of them singletons. Sequencing input: PBMCs. The receptors come from a man in his forties or fifties in good health and CMV-seropositive.

This clone was seen just once. V usage is TRBV6-9 and J usage is TRBJ2-5; TRBD1 agrees at 11 bases. CDR1 is MNHGY and CDR2 is SVAAGI in the germline V gene. This CDR3 has 20 residues. V lost 8 bases and J lost 0; bases outside the gene matches: 20. CDR3 DNA: TGTGCCAGCCCTCCTGCGTGGGACAGGGGGAATCCGAGGTACCAAGAGACCCAGTACTTC. Residues: CASPPAWDRGNPRYQETQYF.

This clone was counted between two and nine times. This chain connects TRBV23-1 to TRBJ2-1; TRBD1 agrees at 10 bases. TRBV23-1 is an ORF for which the function is uncertain. The CDR3 sequence is 16 residues long. J was trimmed by 3 bases and V by 6 bases; bases with no gene match: 8. CDR3 residues: CASSLGRDRGYNEQFF. The CDR3 nucleotides read TGCGCCAGCAGCCTAGGCCGGGACAGGGGCTACAATGAGCAGTTCTTC.

This chain joins TRBV11-2 and TRBJ2-5; the D is unclear. The V and J ends lost 5 bases and 2 bases respectively, with 6 bases between them. The CDR3 spans 12 residues. Germline V lookup: CDR1 SGHAT, CDR2 FQNNGV. In DNA, the CDR3 is TGTGCCAGCAGCCCTATTCAAGAGACCCAGTACTTC. Translated, it gives CASSPIQETQYF.

This clone is a singleton in its sample. The chain is built from TRBV19 and TRBJ1-2; 11 bases fit TRBD1. The CDR3 runs to 13 residues. V shed 8 bases, J shed 4 bases, and the junction held 3 bases outside the gene matches. CDR1 and CDR2 from the germline V gene are LNHDA and SQIVND (reference sequence). Here the CDR3 DNA reads TGTGCCAGTGGGGACAGGGGGACCTATGGCTACACCTTC. It is translated as CASGDRGTYGYTF.

The chain uses TRBV10-3 and TRBJ1-1; no reliable D call. CDR1 is ENHRY, CDR2 SYGVKD, per germline. The CDR3 spans 12 residues. Trimming removed 0 bases at V and 8 bases at J, with 7 bases between. The CDR3 loop is CAISESAGEAFF. The CDR3 nucleotides are TGTGCCATCAGTGAGTCGGCGGGGGAAGCTTTCTTT.

The chain employs TRBV14 and TRBJ1-2, with a tentative D call TRBD1 (6 bases). In germline, CDR1 is SGHDN, CDR2 FVKESK. The CDR3 totals 15 residues. V lost 1 base and J 2 bases, leaving 11 bases between the germline ends. The CDR3 DNA sequence: TGTGCCAGCAGCCAAGCGGGGGGCAGGAACTATGGCTACACCTTC. It codes for CASSQAGGRNYGYTF.

The V call is TRBV7-2, the J call TRBJ1-1; D perhaps matches TRBD1 (6 bases). V was trimmed by 8 bases and J by 0 bases, leaving 19 bases between them. CDR1 and CDR2 from the germline V gene are SGHTA and FQGNSA. The CDR3 has 16 amino acids. CDR3 residues: CASQARGRHMNTEAFF. CDR3 nucleotide sequence: TGTGCCAGCCAAGCCAGGGGACGGCACATGAACACTGAAGCTTTCTTT.

The V call is TRBV5-5, the J call TRBJ1-1, with D uncertain. CDR1 SGHKS and CDR2 YYEKEE come from the germline V gene (reference sequence). The CDR3 loop spans 12 amino acids. V shed 4 bases and J shed 3 bases, with 7 bases lying between them. The CDR3 here is CASSTEDTEAFF. The DNA of the CDR3 is TGTGCCAGCAGCACGGAGGACACTGAAGCTTTCTTT.

This rearrangement joins TRBV18 to TRBJ2-3; D gene unclear. There are 14 residues in the CDR3. Trimming pared 2 bases from V and 1 base from J, leaving 7 bases between. Germline V gene lookup returns CDR1 KGHSH and CDR2 LQKENI. The CDR3 sequence is CASSPEVRTDTQYF. The CDR3 nucleotides read TGTGCCAGCTCACCAGAGGTTCGCACAGATACGCAGTATTTT.

The chain links TRBV5-8 to TRBJ1-2; D perhaps matches TRBD1 (5 bases). The V gene lost 3 bases and the J gene lost 7 bases, with 16 bases spanning the gap. The CDR3 has 14 amino acids. Germline CDR1 reads SGHTS; CDR2 reads YDEGEE. This CDR3 is CASSSGGFIFGYTF. CDR3 coding DNA: TGTGCCAGCAGCTCGGGGGGTTTTATTTTTGGCTACACCTTC.

This clone showed up just a few times. The V gene is TRBV5-4, the J gene TRBJ2-7, with a possible D match to TRBD2 (6 bases). V shed 0 bases and J shed 5 bases, with 9 bases lying between them. The CDR3 extends over 13 amino acids. Germline CDR1 and CDR2: SGHNT and YYREEE (reference sequence). The CDR3 bases are TGTGCCAGCAGCTTGGGGGGACTCAACGAGCAGTACTTC. Its translation: CASSLGGLNEQYF. Full variable domain (remainder filled in from reference TRBV5-4 and TRBJ2-7): ETGVTQSPTHLIKTRGQQVTLRCSSQSGHNTVSWYQQALGQGPQFIFQYYREEENGRGNFPPRFSGLQFPNYSSELNVNALELDDSALYLCASSLGGLNEQYFGPGTRLTVT.

On this clone: The junction does not match germline at one end; this may be a read error. The chain recombines TRBV11-2 with TRBJ2-1; 8 nucleotides match TRBD1. This CDR3 has 15 amino acids. Germline CDR1 SGHAT, CDR2 FQNNGV. The CDR3 DNA reads as TGTGCCAGCAGCTTAGGACAGGGGTGGTACAATGAGCAGCTCTTC. It specifies CASSLGQGWYNEQLF.

The genes are TRBV6-6 and TRBJ2-7; possible D gene TRBD2, 5 bases. Germline CDR1 and CDR2: MNHNY and SVGAGI (reference sequence). V shed 7 bases and J shed 6 bases, with 22 bases lying between them. CDR3 length: 15 amino acids. As DNA, the CDR3 is TGTGCCAGCACCTCACCGAGGGTATATCCGGGCGAGCAGTACTTC. It is translated as CASTSPRVYPGEQYF.

The V and J genes are TRBV6-1 and TRBJ2-5, with 7 bases identical to TRBD2. TRBJ2-7 explains the end of the DNA better; the J call may be wrong. There are 14 residues in the CDR3. The germline gives CDR1 MNHNS, CDR2 SASEGT. CDR3 in DNA: TGTGCCAGCATGTTGGGGGGGGGCTCCTACGAGCAGTACTTC. Its protein product is CASMLGGGSYEQYF.

The table lists this clone with a count of one. J is TRBJ2-3 and V is TRBV5-6; 15 positions agree with TRBD2. Germline V lookup: CDR1 SGHDT, CDR2 YYEEEE. There are 14 residues in the CDR3. V lost 7 bases, J lost 8 bases, and 5 bases stayed unmatched. The CDR3 loop reads CASGSGLAGGTQYF. CDR3 DNA: TGTGCCAGCGGCTCGGGACTAGCGGGGGGTACGCAGTATTTT.